This TCR beta chain stems from a study of cytomegalovirus exposure and HLA in healthy donors. Study-wide findings and caveats: Cytomegalovirus association was assigned to about 150 TCR beta chains. A later analysis linked 15,000 to 20,000 TCR beta sequences to HLA alleles at 0.05 false discovery rate.

The PCR ran on 60 Vbeta and 13 Jbeta primers. Sequencing was performed with immunoSEQ multiplex PCR; in TCRdb, only in-frame clones are kept and a portion is missing. The data show roughly 170,000 clones, roughly 80% seen once. Concerning this clone itself: No antigen is known for it.

Germline CDR1 is LGHNA and CDR2 is YNFKEQ. V lost 6 bases to trimming and J lost 1 base, with 15 bases between them. There are 15 residues in the CDR3. The chain employs TRBV4-2 and TRBJ1-1; TRBD1 might be the D (6 bases). The origin of this receptor is a woman aged 18-29 years in good health and CMV-seronegative. The sample comprised PBMCs. CDR3 DNA: TGTGCCAGCAGGGAGGGGGGGCTGGGGAACACTGAAGCTTTCTTT. This sequence encodes CASREGGLGNTEAFF.